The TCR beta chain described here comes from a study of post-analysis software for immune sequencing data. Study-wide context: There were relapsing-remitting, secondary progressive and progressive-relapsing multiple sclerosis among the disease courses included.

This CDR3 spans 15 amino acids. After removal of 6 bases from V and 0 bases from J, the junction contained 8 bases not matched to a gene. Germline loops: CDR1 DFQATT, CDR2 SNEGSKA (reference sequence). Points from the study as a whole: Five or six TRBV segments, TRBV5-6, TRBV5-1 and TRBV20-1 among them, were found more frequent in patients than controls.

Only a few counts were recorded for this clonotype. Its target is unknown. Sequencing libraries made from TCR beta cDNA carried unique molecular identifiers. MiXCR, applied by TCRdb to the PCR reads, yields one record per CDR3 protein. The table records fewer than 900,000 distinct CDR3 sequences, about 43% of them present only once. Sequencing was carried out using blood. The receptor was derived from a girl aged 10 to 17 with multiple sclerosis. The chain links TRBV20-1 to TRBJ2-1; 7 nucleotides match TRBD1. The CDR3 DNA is TGCAGTGCGCCCAATGACAGGGTCTCCTACAATGAGCAGTTCTTC. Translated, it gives CSAPNDRVSYNEQFF.